This T cell receptor (beta chain) is drawn from a study of control samples from healthy donors and cancer patients. Germline V gene lookup returns CDR1 MDHEN and CDR2 SYDVKM. V lost 3 bases to trimming and J lost 4 bases, with 9 bases between them. This CDR3 is built from 14 residues. Produced via immunoSEQ multiplex PCR; TCRdb's table is partial and in-frame only. This table has around 71,000 clones, about 89% appearing once. This sequence joins TRBV28 and TRBJ1-4; D gene ambiguous. Sequences were obtained from PBMCs. The receptor comes from a woman aged 45-59 years with head and neck cancer. CDR3 region: CASSLGTNNEKLFF. CDR3 DNA: TGTGCCAGCAGTTTGGGAACCAATAATGAAAAACTGTTTTTT.